A single T cell receptor beta chain is shown here with its context. Its antigen is currently unknown. This sample was taken from a study of CD8 T cells in Susac syndrome. Study-level findings and limits: The study admitted that it had a relatively small number of individuals in its TCR sequencing and HLA analysis.

Trimming removed 11 bases from V and 5 bases from J; junction bases left unmatched: 7. The CDR3 is made up of 13 amino acids. The germline gives CDR1 SNHLY, CDR2 FYNNEI. Random hexamers were used to reverse transcribe the RNA input (about 0.5 to 1 ug). TCR beta CDR3 was amplified by immunoSEQ covering 54 Vbeta and 13 Jbeta. TCRdb processed the immunoSEQ multiplex PCR reads anew with MiXCR; each CDR3 protein has one entry. The profile shows approximately 200,000 distinct CDR3 sequences, approximately 95% of them singletons. Each multiple sclerosis control was a treatment-naive patient with relapsing-remitting disease that was either stable or active. In contrast to the negatively isolated CD8+ and CD4+ T cells, TEMRA cells were FACS-enriched.

The sequence was collected from a human donor with multiple sclerosis. Sequenced material: CD4+ T cells from PBMCs. V is TRBV2 and J is TRBJ2-2; TRBD1 aligns across 8 bases. The CDR3 DNA reads as TGTGCCGGTCAGGGGGCCGGGACCGGGGAGCTGTTTTTT. This encodes CAGQGAGTGELFF.